This entry lists 24 T cell receptor beta chains sequenced from one sample in a study of identical twins. A single record per CDR3 protein comes from TCRdb applying MiXCR to the 5' RACE reads. The data show 550,000 to 800,000 distinct CDR3 sequences, roughly 7.1% seen once. The data also belong to a second study, concerning yellow fever vaccine responses in identical twins.

Sequencing was performed on PBMCs. The receptors shown here come from a woman younger than 30 in good health.

This clonotype was detected many times. The chain uses TRBV20-1 and TRBJ2-1, with 10 bases matching TRBD2. V was pared by 8 bases and J by 4 bases, with 8 bases of the junction left unmatched. The CDR3 loop spans 14 amino acids. Germline CDR1 DFQATT, CDR2 SNEGSKA (reference sequence). The CDR3 is CSLYSGRKYNEQFF. The CDR3 DNA follows: TGCAGTCTCTATAGCGGGAGGAAATACAATGAGCAGTTCTTC.

This clonotype was picked up a small number of times. The gene calls are TRBV7-2 and TRBJ1-1; 9 bases are shared with TRBD1. Germline CDR1 is SGHTA and CDR2 is FQGNSA. The CDR3 extends over 15 amino acids. V was pared by 4 bases and J by 4 bases, with 7 bases of the junction left unmatched. In DNA form, the CDR3 reads TGTGCCAGCAGCTCTCAGACAGGGGGATCCACTGAAGCTTTCTTT. It codes for CASSSQTGGSTEAFF.

This clonotype was seen at least ten times. The genes are TRBV4-1 and TRBJ2-1; 7 bases map to TRBD2. From germline, CDR1 is MGHRA and CDR2 YSYEKL. V lost 1 base and J lost 8; bases outside the gene matches: 8. The CDR3 extends over 15 amino acids. CDR3 region: CASSQVAGVGDEQFF. DNA of the CDR3: TGCGCCAGCAGCCAAGTGGCGGGAGTTGGAGATGAGCAGTTCTTC.

The V call is TRBV10-3, the J call TRBJ2-7; TRBD1 aligns across 10 bases. The germline V gene has CDR1 ENHRY and CDR2 SYGVKD. V lost 5 bases to trimming and J lost 1 base; unmatched junction nucleotides: 2. CDR3 length: 14 amino acids. The CDR3 DNA is TGTGCCATCAGTCGGGACAGGGGTTCCTACGAGCAGTACGTC. Its protein is CAISRDRGSYEQYV.

A few counts support this clonotype. The chain couples TRBV7-2 to TRBJ1-1; 11 bases match TRBD1. Germline CDR1 is SGHTA and CDR2 is FQGNSA. With 3 bases clipped from V and 4 bases from J, the junction kept 4 bases outside the gene matches. The CDR3 sequence is 15 residues long. The DNA for the CDR3 is TGTGCCAGCAGCTTGGACAGGGGGCTGATCACTGAAGCTTTCTTT. Translation: CASSLDRGLITEAFF.

The V and J genes are TRBV7-3 and TRBJ2-5; D uncertain. Germline CDR1 reads SGHTA; CDR2 reads FQGTGA. Deletions cut 1 base from V and 5 bases from J, with 11 bases between. The CDR3 sequence is 14 residues long. The DNA of the CDR3 is TGTGCCAGCAGCTTAAAGGCCAGTGGGGAGACCCAGTACTTC. Its protein product is CASSLKASGETQYF.

There are many counts of this clonotype. The V gene is TRBV2, the J gene TRBJ2-7, with 11 bases aligning to TRBD2. Germline lookup yields CDR1 SNHLY and CDR2 FYNNEI. V was pared by 10 bases and J by 0 bases, with 5 bases of the junction left unmatched. This CDR3 has 14 residues. The CDR3 spells CATTGLADSYEQYV. The CDR3 DNA is TGTGCCACCACGGGACTAGCGGACTCCTACGAGCAGTACGTC.

The V and J genes are TRBV29-1 and TRBJ1-4, with D maybe TRBD1 (6 bases). Trimming stripped 4 bases from V and 0 bases from J, with 9 bases between. This CDR3 spans 14 amino acids. Germline values: CDR1 SQVTM, CDR2 ANQGSEA. CDR3 sequence: CSVGTEATNEKLFF. CDR3 DNA: TGCAGCGTTGGGACAGAAGCAACTAATGAAAAACTGTTTTTT.

This clonotype showed up just a few times. V gene TRBV20-1 combines with J gene TRBJ2-4; 9 nucleotides match TRBD1. Unmatched junction bases numbered 10, after V lost 0 bases and J lost 7 bases. In germline, CDR1 is DFQATT, CDR2 SNEGSKA (reference sequence). The CDR3 loop spans 16 amino acids. The CDR3 DNA reads as TGCAGTGCTAGAGATGGGGACAGGGCCCAGGTGAACATTCAGTACTTC. It translates to CSARDGDRAQVNIQYF.

In its sample, this clonotype was seen once. Compared with germline, one end of the junction differs, possibly owing to a read error. The rearrangement joins TRBV3-1 to TRBJ2-7; 7 bases match TRBD2. CDR1 is LGHDT and CDR2 is YNNKEL in the germline V gene (reference sequence). CDR3 length equals 15 residues. The CDR3, as DNA: TGTGCCACCAGCCAACCCGGGGACTACCCCTACGAGCAGTACTTC. The encoded protein is CATSQPGDYPYEQYF.

The CDR3 DNA reads TGTGCCAGCAGGGGAAGACTAGCGATCTACAATGAGCAGTTCTTC. Amino acid sequence: CASRGRLAIYNEQFF. This rearrangement joins TRBV7-8 to TRBJ2-1, with TRBD2 matching 8 bases. After removal of 6 bases from V and 3 bases from J, the junction contained 7 bases not matched to a gene. The CDR3 has 15 amino acids. Germline CDR1 and CDR2: SGHVS and FQNEAQ.

This clonotype has a handful of counts. The J gene is TRBJ2-1, the V gene TRBV7-9, with TRBD1 matching over 7 bases. V gave up 5 bases and J gave up 5 bases; unmatched junction bases: 9. Germline V gives CDR1 SEHNR, CDR2 FQNEAQ (reference sequence). The CDR3 extends over 15 amino acids. The CDR3 region is CASSPRQGSNNEQFF. CDR3 bases: TGTGCCAGCAGCCCCCGACAGGGTTCCAACAATGAGCAGTTCTTC.

The V gene is TRBV6-5, the J gene TRBJ2-1, with 9 nucleotides matching TRBD2. The CDR3 length is 15 residues. Trimming removed 5 bases from V and 13 bases from J; junction bases left unmatched: 15. Germline assignment: CDR1 MNHEY and CDR2 SVGAGI. The CDR3 DNA sequence: TGTGCCAGCAGTCAGTCGGCGGGAGGGGGACCCCAACAGTTCTTC. Translating gives CASSQSAGGGPQQFF.

This clonotype was counted between two and nine times. The chain uses TRBV3-1 and TRBJ2-3, with 7 bases fitting TRBD1. The CDR3 runs 13 residues. Per the germline V gene, CDR1 is LGHDT and CDR2 is YNNKEL (reference sequence). The junction had 2 bases not matched to a gene; V was cut back by 2 bases and J by 6 bases. CDR3 protein: CASSQRQGDTQYF. For the CDR3, the DNA is TGTGCCAGCAGCCAAAGACAGGGCGATACGCAGTATTTT.

This clonotype was detected only a few times. V usage is TRBV7-8 and J usage is TRBJ1-5; no firm D call. The V gene lost 0 bases and the J gene lost 2 bases, with 8 bases spanning the gap. CDR1 is SGHVS, CDR2 FQNEAQ, per germline. The CDR3 has 15 residues. The DNA for the CDR3 is TGTGCCAGCAGCTTAGCCTTTGGCGGCAATCAGCCCCAGCATTTT. Protein product: CASSLAFGGNQPQHF. Using reference TRBV7-8 and TRBJ1-5 for the parts outside the CDR3, the full variable domain is GAGVSQSPRYKVAKRGQDVALRCDPISGHVSLFWYQQALGQGPEFLTYFQNEAQLDKSGLPSDRFFAERPEGSVSTLKIQRTQQEDSAVYLCASSLAFGGNQPQHFGDGTRLSIL.

The gene calls are TRBV10-3 and TRBJ2-2, with D unclear. This CDR3 spans 14 amino acids. Germline loops: CDR1 ENHRY, CDR2 SYGVKD. Trimming shortened V by 2 bases and J by 5 bases, and 9 bases separated the two germline ends. The chain's CDR3 is CAISEGIGTGELFF. In nucleotides, the CDR3 is TGTGCCATCAGTGAGGGTATAGGGACCGGGGAGCTGTTTTTT.

This clonotype was observed many times. The V gene is TRBV6-5, the J gene TRBJ1-1, with 9 bases lining up with TRBD1. Losses at the gene ends were 3 bases for V and 5 bases for J; bases not matched to a gene: 7. This CDR3 contains 15 residues. The germline gives CDR1 MNHEY, CDR2 SVGAGI. The CDR3 nucleotides read TGTGCCAGCAGTTATAAGAACAGGGGGCGGACTGAAGCTTTCTTT. Translating gives CASSYKNRGRTEAFF.

This clonotype has just a few counts. This chain uses TRBV15 with TRBJ2-2; 11 bases match TRBD2. Unmatched junction bases numbered 6, after V lost 2 bases and J lost 1 base. Germline V CDR1 and CDR2: LNHNV, YYDKDF (reference sequence). This CDR3 region has 18 residues. The CDR3 reads CATSRNSGGAGNTGELFF. In nucleotides, the CDR3 is TGTGCCACCAGCAGAAATAGCGGGGGGGCCGGGAACACCGGGGAGCTGTTTTTT.

This clonotype was found a few times. The chain's CDR3 is CAITEFAETGGYGYTF. Here the CDR3 DNA reads TGTGCCATCACGGAATTCGCGGAGACAGGCGGCTATGGCTACACCTTC. The rearrangement joins TRBV10-3 to TRBJ1-2, with a tentative D call TRBD1 (6 bases). The V gene's germline CDR1 is ENHRY and CDR2 SYGVKD. V lost 7 bases, J lost 4 bases, and 22 bases lay in between. This CDR3 contains 16 residues.

The V call is TRBV18, the J call TRBJ2-6; 8 nucleotides match TRBD1. The CDR3 is made up of 21 amino acids. The ends lost 0 bases at V and 0 bases at J; junction bases unmatched: 13. Germline values: CDR1 KGHSH, CDR2 LQKENI. CDR3 region: CASSPPAGGQGESSGANVLTF. For the CDR3, the DNA is TGTGCCAGCTCACCACCGGCGGGTGGACAGGGAGAAAGCTCTGGGGCCAACGTCCTGACTTTC.

Ten or more counts support this clonotype. This chain uses TRBV5-6 with TRBJ1-2, with a possible D match to TRBD1 (5 bases). V was pared by 4 bases and J by 7 bases, with 11 bases between. The CDR3 spans 12 residues. CDR1 SGHDT and CDR2 YYEEEE come from the germline V gene. The CDR3 DNA sequence: TGTGCCAGCAGCATCGGGACTCTTGGCTACACCTTC. It codes for CASSIGTLGYTF.

This clonotype came up a few times. The chain couples TRBV19 to TRBJ2-3; D possibly uses TRBD1 or TRBD2 (6 bases each). The CDR3 runs to 14 residues. Germline lookup yields CDR1 LNHDA and CDR2 SQIVND (reference sequence). Trimming pared 7 bases from V and 1 base from J, leaving 12 bases between. The CDR3 here is CASNPRGRTDTQYF. CDR3 nucleotide sequence: TGTGCCAGTAACCCTCGGGGGCGCACAGATACGCAGTATTTT. The variable domain in full, with the rest retrieved from reference TRBV19 and TRBJ2-3, is DGGITQSPKYLFRKEGQNVTLSCEQNLNHDAMYWYRQDPGQGLRLIYYSQIVNDFQKGDIAEGYSVSREKKESFPLTVTSAQKNPTAFYLCASNPRGRTDTQYFGPGTRLTVL.

This clonotype occurred many times. V and J are TRBV10-3 and TRBJ1-1; D might be TRBD1 (5 bases). The germline V gene encodes CDR1 ENHRY and CDR2 SYGVKD. CDR3 length equals 16 residues. V lost 3 bases, J lost 4 bases, and 18 bases lay in between. The CDR3 spells CAISDRVTGGITEAFF. The CDR3 DNA reads TGTGCCATCAGTGACCGAGTTACGGGGGGGATCACTGAAGCTTTCTTT.

This clonotype was seen repeatedly, ten times or more. The rearrangement links TRBV20-1 to TRBJ2-3; D is unresolved. CDR1 is DFQATT and CDR2 is SNEGSKA in the germline V gene (reference sequence). V was pared by 0 bases and J by 3 bases, with 10 bases between. This CDR3 contains 14 residues. CDR3 bases: TGCAGTGCTAGAGAGGCCACTCTTACAGATACGCAGTATTTT. Translated: CSAREATLTDTQYF.